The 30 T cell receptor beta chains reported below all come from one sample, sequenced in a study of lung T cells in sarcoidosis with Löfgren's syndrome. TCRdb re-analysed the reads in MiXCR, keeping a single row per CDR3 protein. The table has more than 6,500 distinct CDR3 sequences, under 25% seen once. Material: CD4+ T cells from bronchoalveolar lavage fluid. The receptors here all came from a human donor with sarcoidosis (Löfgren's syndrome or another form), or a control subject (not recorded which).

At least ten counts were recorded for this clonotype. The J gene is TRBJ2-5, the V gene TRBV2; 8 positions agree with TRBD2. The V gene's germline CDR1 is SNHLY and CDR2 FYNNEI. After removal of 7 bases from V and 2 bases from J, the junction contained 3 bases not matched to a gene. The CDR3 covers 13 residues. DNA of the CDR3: TGTGCCAGCAAAGCGGGGGCACAAGAGACCCAGTACTTC. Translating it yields CASKAGAQETQYF.

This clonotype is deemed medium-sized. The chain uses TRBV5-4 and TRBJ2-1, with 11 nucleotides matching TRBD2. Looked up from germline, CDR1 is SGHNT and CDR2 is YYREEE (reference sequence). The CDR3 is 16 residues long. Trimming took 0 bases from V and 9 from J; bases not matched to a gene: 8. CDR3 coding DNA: TGTGCCAGCAGCTTGGGGCTAGCGGGGGGCCGGGGTGAGCAGTTCTTC. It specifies CASSLGLAGGRGEQFF.

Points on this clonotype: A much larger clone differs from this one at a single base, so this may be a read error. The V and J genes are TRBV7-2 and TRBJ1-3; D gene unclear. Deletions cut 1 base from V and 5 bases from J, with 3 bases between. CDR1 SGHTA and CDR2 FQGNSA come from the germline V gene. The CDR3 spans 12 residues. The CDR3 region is CASSLDRNTIYF. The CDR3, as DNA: TGTGCCAGCAGCTTAGATAGAAACACCATATATTTT.

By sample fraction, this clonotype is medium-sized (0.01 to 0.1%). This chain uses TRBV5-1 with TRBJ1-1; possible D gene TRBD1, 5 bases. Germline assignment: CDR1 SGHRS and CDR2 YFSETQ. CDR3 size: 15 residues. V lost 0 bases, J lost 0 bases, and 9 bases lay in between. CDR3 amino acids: CASSLEGRMNTEAFF. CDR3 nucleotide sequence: TGCGCCAGCAGCTTGGAGGGACGGATGAACACTGAAGCTTTCTTT.

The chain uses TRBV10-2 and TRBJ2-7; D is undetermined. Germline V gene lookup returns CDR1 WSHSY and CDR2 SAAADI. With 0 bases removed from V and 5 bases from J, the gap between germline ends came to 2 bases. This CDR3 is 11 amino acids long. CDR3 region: CASSESDEQYF. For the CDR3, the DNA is TGCGCCAGCAGTGAGTCGGACGAGCAGTACTTC.

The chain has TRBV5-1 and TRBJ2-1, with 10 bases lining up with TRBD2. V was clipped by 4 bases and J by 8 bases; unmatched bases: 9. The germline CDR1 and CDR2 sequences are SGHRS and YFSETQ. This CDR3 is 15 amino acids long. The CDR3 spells CASSPSGGAKYEQFF. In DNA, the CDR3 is TGCGCCAGCAGCCCGAGCGGGGGGGCGAAGTATGAGCAGTTCTTC. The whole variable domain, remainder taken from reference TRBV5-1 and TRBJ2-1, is KAGVTQTPRYLIKTRGQQVTLSCSPISGHRSVSWYQQTPGQGLQFLFEYFSETQRNKGNFPGRFSGRQFSNSRSEMNVSTLELGDSALYLCASSPSGGAKYEQFFGPGTRLTVL.

The CDR3 DNA reads as TGTGCCAGTAGCCCCGGGACAGCTACTAACTATGGCTACACCTTC. The encoded protein is CASSPGTATNYGYTF. The chain uses TRBV19 and TRBJ1-2, with 7 positions matching TRBD1. This CDR3 region has 15 residues. The V and J ends lost 6 bases and 0 bases, in that order; junction bases with no gene match: 7. Germline CDR1 LNHDA, CDR2 SQIVND (reference sequence).

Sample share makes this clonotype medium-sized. The CDR3 bases are TGTGCCAGCAGCCAAGTCAGGGATGAGCAGTTCTTC. Residues: CASSQVRDEQFF. The genes are TRBV3-1 and TRBJ2-1; tentative D call: TRBD1 (5 bases). This CDR3 spans 12 amino acids. The V end was cut by 1 base, the J end by 8 bases, with 6 bases between. Germline CDR1 reads LGHDT; CDR2 reads YNNKEL (reference sequence).

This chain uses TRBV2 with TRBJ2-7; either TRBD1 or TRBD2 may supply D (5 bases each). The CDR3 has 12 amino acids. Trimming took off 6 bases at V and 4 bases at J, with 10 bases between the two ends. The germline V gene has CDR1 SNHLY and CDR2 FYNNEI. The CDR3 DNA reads TGTGCCAGCAGGGCCTGGGGGTACGAGCAGTACTTC. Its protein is CASRAWGYEQYF.

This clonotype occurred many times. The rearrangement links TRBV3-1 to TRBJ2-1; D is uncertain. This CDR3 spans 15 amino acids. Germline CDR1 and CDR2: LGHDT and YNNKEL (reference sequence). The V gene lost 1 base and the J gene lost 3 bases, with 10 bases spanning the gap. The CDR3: CASSQVLTLYNEQFF. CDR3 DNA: TGTGCCAGCAGCCAAGTCCTGACACTCTACAATGAGCAGTTCTTC.

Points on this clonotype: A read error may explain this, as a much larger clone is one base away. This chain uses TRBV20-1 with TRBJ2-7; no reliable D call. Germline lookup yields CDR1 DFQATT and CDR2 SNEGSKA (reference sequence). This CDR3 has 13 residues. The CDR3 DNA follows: TGCAGTGCTAGAGATACGGAGAGCTACGAGCAGCACTTC. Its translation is CSARDTESYEQHF.

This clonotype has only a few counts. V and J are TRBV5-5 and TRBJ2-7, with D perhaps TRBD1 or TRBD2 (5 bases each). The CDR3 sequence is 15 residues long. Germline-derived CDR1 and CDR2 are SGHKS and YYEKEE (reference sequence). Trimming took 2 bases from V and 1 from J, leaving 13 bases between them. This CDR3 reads CASSFEGPPSYEQYF. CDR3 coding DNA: TGTGCCAGCAGCTTTGAGGGGCCTCCTTCCTACGAGCAGTACTTC.

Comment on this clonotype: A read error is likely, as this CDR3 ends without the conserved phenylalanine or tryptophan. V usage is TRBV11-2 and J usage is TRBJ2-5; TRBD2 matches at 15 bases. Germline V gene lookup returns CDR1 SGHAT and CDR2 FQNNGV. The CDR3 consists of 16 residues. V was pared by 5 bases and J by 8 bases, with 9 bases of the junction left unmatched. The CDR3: CASSLGLAGGHETQYL. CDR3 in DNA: TGTGCCAGCAGCCTAGGACTAGCGGGGGGGCATGAAACCCAGTACCTC.

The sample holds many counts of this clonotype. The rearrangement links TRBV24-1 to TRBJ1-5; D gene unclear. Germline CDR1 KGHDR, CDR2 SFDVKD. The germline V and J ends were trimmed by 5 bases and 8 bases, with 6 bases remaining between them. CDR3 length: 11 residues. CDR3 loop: CATSVVEPQHF. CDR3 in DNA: TGTGCCACCAGTGTGGTCGAGCCCCAGCATTTT.

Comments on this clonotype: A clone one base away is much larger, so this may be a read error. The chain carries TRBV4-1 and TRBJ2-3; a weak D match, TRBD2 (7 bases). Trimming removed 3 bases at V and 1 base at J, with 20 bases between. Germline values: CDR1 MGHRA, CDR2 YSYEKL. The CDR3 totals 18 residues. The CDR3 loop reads CASSHIGLEGDGTDTQYF. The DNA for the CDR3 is TGCGCCAGCAGCCACATAGGACTAGAGGGGGACGGCACAGATACGCAGTATTTT.

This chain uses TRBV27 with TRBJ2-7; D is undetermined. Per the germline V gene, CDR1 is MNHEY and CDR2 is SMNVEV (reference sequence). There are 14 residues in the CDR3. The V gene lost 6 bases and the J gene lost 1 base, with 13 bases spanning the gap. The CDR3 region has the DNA TGTGCCAGCAGCCTCACAGTCCTTTCCTACGAGCAGTACTTC. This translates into CASSLTVLSYEQYF.

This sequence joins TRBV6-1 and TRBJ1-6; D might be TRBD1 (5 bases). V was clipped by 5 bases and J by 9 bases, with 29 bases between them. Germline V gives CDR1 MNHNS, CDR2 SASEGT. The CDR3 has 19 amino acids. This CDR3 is CASSRNSGTGRRLSSPLHF. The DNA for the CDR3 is TGTGCCAGCAGTCGAAACTCCGGGACGGGAAGAAGGTTGAGTTCACCCCTCCACTTT.

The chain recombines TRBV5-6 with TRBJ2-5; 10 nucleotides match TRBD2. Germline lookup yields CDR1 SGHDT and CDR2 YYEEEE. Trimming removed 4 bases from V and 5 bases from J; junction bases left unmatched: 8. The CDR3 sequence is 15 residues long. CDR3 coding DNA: TGTGCCAGCAGCAGGTTAGCGGGGGGACGGGAGACCCAGTACTTC. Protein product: CASSRLAGGRETQYF.

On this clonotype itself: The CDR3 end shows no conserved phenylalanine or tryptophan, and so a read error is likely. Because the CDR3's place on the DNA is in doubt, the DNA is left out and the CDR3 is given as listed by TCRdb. CDR3 in amino acids: CASIIGQVNTEASI. The rearrangement links TRBV2 to TRBJ1-1; TRBD1, as called in the table, went unchecked against the DNA. The CDR3 is 14 amino acids long, termini counted. In germline, CDR1 is SNHLY, CDR2 FYNNEI.

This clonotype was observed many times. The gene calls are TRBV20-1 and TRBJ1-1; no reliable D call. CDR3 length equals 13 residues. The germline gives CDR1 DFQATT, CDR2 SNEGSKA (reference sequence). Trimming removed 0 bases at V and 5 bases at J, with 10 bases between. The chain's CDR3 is CSARDQEVTEAFF. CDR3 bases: TGCAGTGCTAGAGATCAGGAGGTGACTGAAGCTTTCTTT.

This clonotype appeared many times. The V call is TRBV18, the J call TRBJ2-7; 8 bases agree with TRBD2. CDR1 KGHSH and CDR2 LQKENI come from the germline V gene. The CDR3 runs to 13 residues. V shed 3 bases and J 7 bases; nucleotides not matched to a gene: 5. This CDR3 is CASSPTERGEQYF. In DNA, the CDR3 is TGTGCCAGCTCACCGACGGAGCGGGGGGAGCAGTACTTC.

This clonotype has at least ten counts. Here the CDR3 DNA reads TGTGCCAGCAGCTTAAATAAGATGGGGACAGCTAACACTGAAGCTTTCTTT. This gives the protein CASSLNKMGTANTEAFF. V is TRBV7-9 and J is TRBJ1-1; 7 bases agree with TRBD1. J lost 2 bases, V lost 2 bases, and 11 bases had no gene match. The CDR3 is 17 amino acids. CDR1 SEHNR and CDR2 FQNEAQ come from the germline V gene (reference sequence).

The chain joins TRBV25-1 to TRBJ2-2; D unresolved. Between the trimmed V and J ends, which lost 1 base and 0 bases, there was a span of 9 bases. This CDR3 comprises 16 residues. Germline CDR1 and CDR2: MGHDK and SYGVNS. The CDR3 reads CASSEFAVTNTGELFF. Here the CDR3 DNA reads TGTGCCAGCAGTGAATTTGCGGTGACGAACACCGGGGAGCTGTTTTTT. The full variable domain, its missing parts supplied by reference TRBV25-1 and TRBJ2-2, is EADIYQTPRYLVIGTGKKITLECSQTMGHDKMYWYQQDPGMELHLIHYSYGVNSTEKGDLSSESTVSRIRTEHFPLTLESARPSHTSQYLCASSEFAVTNTGELFFGEGSRLTVL.

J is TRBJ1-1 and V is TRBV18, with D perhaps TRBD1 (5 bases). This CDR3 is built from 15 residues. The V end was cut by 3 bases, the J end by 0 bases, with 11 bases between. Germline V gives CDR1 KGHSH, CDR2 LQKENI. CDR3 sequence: CASSPIGDLNTEAFF. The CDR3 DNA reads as TGTGCCAGCTCACCCATAGGGGATTTGAACACTGAAGCTTTCTTT.

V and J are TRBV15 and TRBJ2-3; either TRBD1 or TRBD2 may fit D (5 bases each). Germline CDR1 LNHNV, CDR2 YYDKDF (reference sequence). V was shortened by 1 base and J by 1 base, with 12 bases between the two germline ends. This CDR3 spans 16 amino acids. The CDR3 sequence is CATSRGGWVGTDTQYF. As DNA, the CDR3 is TGTGCCACCAGCAGAGGGGGGTGGGTCGGCACAGATACGCAGTATTTT. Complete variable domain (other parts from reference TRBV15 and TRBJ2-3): DAMVIQNPRYQVTQFGKPVTLSCSQTLNHNVMYWYQQKSSQAPKLLFHYYDKDFNNEADTPDNFQSRRPNTSFCFLDIRSPGLGDTAMYLCATSRGGWVGTDTQYFGPGTRLTVL.

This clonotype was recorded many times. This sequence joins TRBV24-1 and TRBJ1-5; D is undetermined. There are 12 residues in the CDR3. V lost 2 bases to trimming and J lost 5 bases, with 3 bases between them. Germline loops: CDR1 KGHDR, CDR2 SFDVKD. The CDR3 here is CATSDWDQPQHF. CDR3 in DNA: TGTGCCACCAGTGATTGGGATCAGCCCCAGCATTTT.

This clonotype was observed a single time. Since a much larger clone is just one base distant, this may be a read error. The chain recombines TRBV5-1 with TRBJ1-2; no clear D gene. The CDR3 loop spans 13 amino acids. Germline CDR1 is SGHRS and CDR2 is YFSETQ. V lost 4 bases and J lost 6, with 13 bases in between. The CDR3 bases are TGCGCCAGCAGCCAGAGGGCGTGTAATGGCTACACCTTC. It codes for CASSQRACNGYTF.

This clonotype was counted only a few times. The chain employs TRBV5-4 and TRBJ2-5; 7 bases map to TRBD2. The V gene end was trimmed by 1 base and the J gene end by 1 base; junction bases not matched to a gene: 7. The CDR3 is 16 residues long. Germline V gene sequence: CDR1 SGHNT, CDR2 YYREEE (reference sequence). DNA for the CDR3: TGTGCCAGCAGCTTGAGTGGGGGGGATCTCCAAGAGACCCAGTACTTC. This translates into CASSLSGGDLQETQYF.

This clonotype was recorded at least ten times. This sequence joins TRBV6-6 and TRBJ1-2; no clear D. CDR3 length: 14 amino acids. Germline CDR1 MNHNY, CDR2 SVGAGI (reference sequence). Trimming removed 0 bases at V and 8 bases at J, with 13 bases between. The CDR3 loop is CASSYSGSPRGYTF. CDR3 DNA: TGTGCCAGCAGTTACTCGGGCAGCCCTCGCGGCTACACCTTC.

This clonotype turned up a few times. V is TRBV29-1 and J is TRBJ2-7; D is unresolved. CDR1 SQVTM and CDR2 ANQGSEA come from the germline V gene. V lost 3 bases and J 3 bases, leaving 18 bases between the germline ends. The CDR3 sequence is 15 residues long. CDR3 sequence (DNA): TGCAGCGTTGAGGATGGCCCCATGGGCCTCTACGAGCAGTACTTC. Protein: CSVEDGPMGLYEQYF.